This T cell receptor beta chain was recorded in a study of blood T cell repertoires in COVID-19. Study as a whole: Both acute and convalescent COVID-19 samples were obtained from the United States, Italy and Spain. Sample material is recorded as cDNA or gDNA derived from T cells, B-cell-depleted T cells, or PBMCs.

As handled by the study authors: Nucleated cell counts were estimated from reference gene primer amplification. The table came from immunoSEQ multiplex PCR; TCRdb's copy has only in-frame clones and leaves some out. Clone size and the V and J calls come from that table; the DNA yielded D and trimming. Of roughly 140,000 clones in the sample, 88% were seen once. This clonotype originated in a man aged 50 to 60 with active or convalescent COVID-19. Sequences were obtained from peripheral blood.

As DNA, the CDR3 is TGTGCCAGCAGCTCCGATCGGCAGGGCATGGACGAGCAGTACTTC. Amino acid sequence: CASSSDRQGMDEQYF. The chain combines TRBV3-1 (or the pseudogene TRBV3-2) with TRBJ2-7; D might be TRBD1 (5 bases). Per the germline V gene, CDR1 is LGHDT and CDR2 is YNNKEL (reference sequence). Trimming took off 5 bases at V and 5 bases at J, with 19 bases between the two ends. This CDR3 spans 15 amino acids.